Shown below are 22 T cell receptor beta chains from a single sample sequenced in a study of blood T cell repertoires in COVID-19. The table came from immunoSEQ multiplex PCR; TCRdb's copy has only in-frame clones and leaves some out. The repertoire holds 150,000 or so clones, with more than 75% as singletons. The specimen was PBMCs or T cells enriched from blood (not recorded which). The receptors come from a woman between 25 and 40 years old with acute COVID-19.

CDR3 sequence (DNA): TGTGCCAGCATCCCTTCGGGACAGAACTATGGCTACACCTTC. This codes for CASIPSGQNYGYTF. This chain uses TRBV5-4 with TRBJ1-2; 7 bases are a match to TRBD1. Germline V gene data show CDR1 as SGHNT and CDR2 as YYREEE (reference sequence). The trim removed 6 bases at V and 2 bases at J, leaving 7 bases unmatched. The CDR3 extends over 14 amino acids. Using reference TRBV5-4 and TRBJ1-2 for the parts outside the CDR3, the full variable domain is ETGVTQSPTHLIKTRGQQVTLRCSSQSGHNTVSWYQQALGQGPQFIFQYYREEENGRGNFPPRFSGLQFPNYSSELNVNALELDDSALYLCASIPSGQNYGYTFGSGTRLTVV.

The chain combines TRBV28 with TRBJ2-7, with 11 bases that match TRBD2. Germline V gene lookup returns CDR1 MDHEN and CDR2 SYDVKM. V gave up 4 bases and J gave up 2 bases; unmatched junction bases: 7. This CDR3 has 16 amino acids. The CDR3 spells CASSSPGTSGTYEQYF. The DNA for the CDR3 is TGTGCCAGCAGTTCTCCCGGGACTAGCGGTACCTACGAGCAGTACTTC.

The V gene is TRBV20-1, the J gene TRBJ2-3; 9 nucleotides align to TRBD2. Looked up from germline, CDR1 is DFQATT and CDR2 is SNEGSKA (reference sequence). This CDR3 has 13 residues. V shed 3 bases and J 5 bases; nucleotides not matched to a gene: 3. In nucleotides, the CDR3 is TGCAGTGCTAGTGCGGGGGGGGGAGATACGCAGTATTTT. Its protein product is CSASAGGGDTQYF.

The V and J genes are TRBV18 and TRBJ2-1; TRBD1 agrees at 7 bases. The V gene end was trimmed by 0 bases and the J gene end by 6 bases; junction bases not matched to a gene: 11. Germline CDR1 is KGHSH and CDR2 is LQKENI. CDR3 size: 17 residues. For the CDR3, the DNA is TGTGCCAGCTCACCACCGGTTGAGGGGGCGCGTCGCAATGAGCAGTTCTTC. The encoded protein is CASSPPVEGARRNEQFF.

This chain links TRBV6-1 with TRBJ1-2, with D possibly matching TRBD1 (5 bases). Trimming stripped 2 bases from V and 4 bases from J, with 11 bases between. Germline-derived CDR1 and CDR2 are MNHNS and SASEGT. This CDR3 contains 14 residues. Here the CDR3 DNA reads TGTGCCAGCAGTGAACAAAGGGGTGCCTATGGCTACACCTTC. Translated, it gives CASSEQRGAYGYTF.

The chain combines TRBV10-1 with TRBJ1-1; D gene unclear. From germline, CDR1 is WNHNN and CDR2 SYGVQD (reference sequence). V was cut by 8 bases and J by 1 base, with 14 bases left in between. This CDR3 has 14 residues. This chain's CDR3 is CASFLGGSNTEAFF. The CDR3 region has the DNA TGCGCCAGCTTTCTGGGAGGGTCGAACACTGAAGCTTTCTTT.

V usage is TRBV4-3 and J usage is TRBJ2-7; D possibly corresponds to TRBD2 (6 bases). The CDR3 length is 17 residues. The V and J ends lost 0 bases and 1 base respectively, with 16 bases between them. In germline, CDR1 is LGHNA, CDR2 YSLEER. The CDR3 loop reads CASSQDSGRDPSYEQYF. The DNA for the CDR3 is TGCGCCAGCAGCCAAGATTCTGGGCGGGACCCTTCCTACGAGCAGTACTTC.

This clone has just one count. This sequence joins TRBV7-9 and TRBJ1-5; 8 bases match TRBD1. Germline values: CDR1 SEHNR, CDR2 FQNEAQ (reference sequence). J was trimmed by 6 bases and V by 5 bases; bases with no gene match: 9. The CDR3 is 15 amino acids. CDR3 bases: TGTGCCAGCAGCAAAACCGGGACAGGTTCTCAGCCCCAGCATTTT. Its protein product is CASSKTGTGSQPQHF.

V is TRBV4-3 and J is TRBJ1-2; D is possibly TRBD1 (6 bases). CDR3 length equals 13 residues. The V end lost 4 bases, the J end lost 0 bases, and 6 bases lay between the germline ends. Per germline, CDR1 LGHNA and CDR2 YSLEER. The CDR3 loop is CASSRTANYGYTF. In DNA, the CDR3 is TGCGCCAGCAGCCGGACAGCTAACTATGGCTACACCTTC.

This clone came up once. The chain combines TRBV7-9 with TRBJ2-1, with 12 bases matching TRBD2. The ends lost 5 bases at V and 5 bases at J; junction bases unmatched: 10. CDR1 is SEHNR, CDR2 FQNEAQ, per germline (reference sequence). The CDR3 consists of 17 residues. CDR3 sequence (DNA): TGTGCCAGCAGCATCGGACTAGCGGGATTCAGTCACAATGAGCAGTTCTTC. Residues: CASSIGLAGFSHNEQFF.

The gene calls are TRBV11-3 and TRBJ2-2; 9 bases map to TRBD1. Germline V gene sequence: CDR1 SGHNT, CDR2 YENEEA. Trimming at V came to 0 bases and at J to 7 bases, leaving 3 bases not matched to a gene. The CDR3 length is 15 residues. In DNA form, the CDR3 reads TGTGCCAGCAGCTTAGAGACAGGGGGTCACGGGGAGCTGTTTTTT. Translated: CASSLETGGHGELFF. The whole variable domain, remainder taken from reference TRBV11-3 and TRBJ2-2, is EAGVVQSPRYKIIEKKQPVAFWCNPISGHNTLYWYLQNLGQGPELLIRYENEEAVDDSQLPKDRFSAERLKGVDSTLKIQPAELGDSAVYLCASSLETGGHGELFFGEGSRLTVL.

The genes are TRBV2 and TRBJ1-5; 7 bases fit TRBD1. CDR3 size: 16 residues. Trimming at V came to 2 bases and at J to 3 bases, leaving 7 bases not matched to a gene. Germline values: CDR1 SNHLY, CDR2 FYNNEI. The CDR3 sequence is CASSEPNRGTNQPQHF. In DNA form, the CDR3 reads TGTGCCAGCAGTGAACCCAACAGGGGTACCAATCAGCCCCAGCATTTT.

This sequence joins TRBV13 and TRBJ2-3, with TRBD2 identical over 11 bases. CDR1 is PRHDT, CDR2 FYEKMQ, per germline (reference sequence). Trimming took 5 bases from V and 2 from J; bases not matched to a gene: 3. This CDR3 has 15 residues. The CDR3 protein is CASSDSGGDTDTQYF. CDR3 coding DNA: TGTGCCAGCAGCGATAGCGGGGGGGACACAGATACGCAGTATTTT. The full variable domain, completed using reference TRBV13 and TRBJ2-3, is AAGVIQSPRHLIKEKRETATLKCYPIPRHDTVYWYQQGPGQDPQFLISFYEKMQSDKGSIPDRFSAQQFSDYHSELNMSSLELGDSALYFCASSDSGGDTDTQYFGPGTRLTVL.

This sequence joins TRBV6-6 and TRBJ1-2; maybe TRBD1 (6 bases). The CDR3 has 11 amino acids. Germline lookup yields CDR1 MNHNY and CDR2 SVGAGI (reference sequence). V was pared by 8 bases and J by 4 bases, with 8 bases between. CDR3 DNA sequence: TGTGCCAGCCAGGGGACCTATGGCTACACCTTC. This translates into CASQGTYGYTF.

CDR3 sequence: CASSHMRIEAFF. CDR3 nucleotide sequence: TGTGCCAGCAGCCACATGCGGATTGAAGCTTTCTTT. This sequence joins TRBV7-9 and TRBJ1-1; D gene uncertain. CDR1 and CDR2 (germline): SEHNR, FQNEAQ (reference sequence). The CDR3 spans 12 residues. Trimming cost V 5 bases and J 7 bases, with 11 bases left between them.

The chain employs TRBV2 and TRBJ2-1; 8 bases fit TRBD1. Germline V gives CDR1 SNHLY, CDR2 FYNNEI. This CDR3 has 12 residues. The V gene end was trimmed by 7 bases and the J gene end by 7 bases; junction bases not matched to a gene: 3. CDR3: CASTGQGNEQFF. The CDR3 DNA sequence: TGTGCCAGCACCGGACAGGGTAATGAGCAGTTCTTC.

The rearrangement uses TRBV6-2 or TRBV6-3 and TRBJ2-1; 12 positions agree with TRBD2. Germline trimming cut 4 bases from V and 7 bases from J; bases unmatched to any gene: 5. The germline V gene has CDR1 MNHEY and CDR2 SVGEGT. The CDR3 length is 15 residues. The CDR3 DNA sequence: TGTGCCAGCAGTTTAGTACTAGCGGGAGGTAATGAGCAGTTCTTC. Amino acids: CASSLVLAGGNEQFF.

J is TRBJ1-4 and V is TRBV9; 7 nucleotides match TRBD1. V shed 4 bases, J shed 0 bases, and the junction held 3 bases outside the gene matches. CDR1 SGDLS and CDR2 YYNGEE come from the germline V gene. There are 15 residues in the CDR3. CDR3 in amino acids: CASSRQGSTNEKLFF. The CDR3 DNA sequence: TGTGCCAGCAGCAGACAGGGCTCAACTAATGAAAAACTGTTTTTT.

This chain connects TRBV12-3 or TRBV12-4 to TRBJ2-7, with D unresolved. Trimming pared 5 bases from V and 4 bases from J, leaving 9 bases between. This CDR3 region has 12 residues. The chain's CDR3 is CASSRGTYEQYF. Written as DNA, the CDR3 is TGTGCCAGCAGTCGCGGAACATACGAGCAGTACTTC.

This chain links TRBV14 with TRBJ2-7; 8 bases are shared with TRBD2. The length of the CDR3 is 15 residues. V gave up 2 bases and J gave up 3 bases; unmatched junction bases: 6. CDR1 and CDR2 (germline): SGHDN, FVKESK. CDR3 region: CASSQYASGYYEQYF. As DNA, the CDR3 is TGTGCCAGCAGCCAATACGCTAGCGGGTACTACGAGCAGTACTTC.

The rearrangement uses TRBV11-3 and TRBJ2-3; D call uncertain. The V gene lost 1 base and the J gene lost 2 bases, with 7 bases spanning the gap. The CDR3 is 14 amino acids. Germline lookup yields CDR1 SGHNT and CDR2 YENEEA. DNA of the CDR3: TGTGCCAGCAGCTTAGTGCCCTACACAGATACGCAGTATTTT. Translation: CASSLVPYTDTQYF.

This chain uses TRBV5-6 with TRBJ1-1, with 7 nucleotides matching TRBD1. This CDR3 region has 14 residues. Germline CDR1 is SGHDT and CDR2 is YYEEEE. V lost 4 bases to trimming and J lost 1 base; unmatched junction nucleotides: 4. The CDR3 loop reads CASSPTGKNTEAFF. Here the CDR3 DNA reads TGTGCCAGCAGCCCGACAGGGAAGAACACTGAAGCTTTCTTT.